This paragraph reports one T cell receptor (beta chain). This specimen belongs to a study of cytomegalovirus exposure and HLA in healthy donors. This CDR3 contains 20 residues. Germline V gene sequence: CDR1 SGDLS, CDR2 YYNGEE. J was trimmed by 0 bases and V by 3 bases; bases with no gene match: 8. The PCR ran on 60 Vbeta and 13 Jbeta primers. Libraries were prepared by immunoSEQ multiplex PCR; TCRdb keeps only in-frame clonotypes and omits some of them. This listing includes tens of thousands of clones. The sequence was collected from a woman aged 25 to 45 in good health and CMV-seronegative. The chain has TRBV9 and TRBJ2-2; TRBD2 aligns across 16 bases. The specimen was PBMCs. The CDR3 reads CASSESGTSGRGSNTGELFF. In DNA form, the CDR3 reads TGTGCCAGCAGCGAGTCCGGGACTAGCGGGAGGGGTTCGAACACCGGGGAGCTGTTTTTT.